The TCR beta chain described here comes from a study of T cell changes during pregnancy in multiple sclerosis. Only in-frame clones appear in the TCRdb table, and some are missing; sequencing was by immunoSEQ multiplex PCR. Of about 64,000 clones in the sample, less than 95% were seen once. The source material was peripheral blood, sampled in the second trimester of pregnancy. This sequence originates from a female donor in good health, enrolled as a control in a pregnancy study.

The CDR3: CASSLVGQGYEQYF. In nucleotides, the CDR3 is TGTGCCAGCAGCTTAGTGGGACAGGGCTACGAGCAGTACTTC. The rearrangement joins TRBV7-6 to TRBJ2-7, with 9 bases matching TRBD1. Looked up from germline, CDR1 is SGHVS and CDR2 is FNYEAQ. With 1 base clipped from V and 3 bases from J, the junction kept 1 base outside the gene matches. The CDR3 length is 14 residues.